These 7 T cell receptor beta chains were sequenced from one sample in a study of T cell changes during pregnancy in multiple sclerosis. Some clones are missing from TCRdb's copy, which holds only in-frame ones; the method was immunoSEQ multiplex PCR. The data hold roughly 40,000 clones, with 75% to 95% observed a single time. The sequencing here drew on CD4+ T cells from peripheral blood mononuclear cells, taken in the second trimester of pregnancy. The receptors here all came from a female donor in good health, enrolled as a control in a pregnancy study.

This clone was seen a single time. This rearrangement joins TRBV19 to TRBJ1-3; D is undetermined. With 3 bases removed from V and 0 bases from J, the gap between germline ends came to 12 bases. The CDR3 spans 16 residues. The germline V gene has CDR1 LNHDA and CDR2 SQIVND (reference sequence). Here the CDR3 DNA reads TGTGCCAGTAGTATGAGATCGGACTCCTCTGGAAACACCATATATTTT. Protein sequence: CASSMRSDSSGNTIYF.

The chain joins TRBV19 to TRBJ1-2, with TRBD1 as a possible D gene (5 bases). The CDR3 is made up of 14 amino acids. V was pared by 7 bases and J by 4 bases, with 16 bases between. Per the germline V gene, CDR1 is LNHDA and CDR2 is SQIVND (reference sequence). The CDR3 is CASKPPPGVYGYTF. DNA for the CDR3: TGTGCCAGTAAGCCCCCCCCGGGGGTCTATGGCTACACCTTC.

The chain joins TRBV19 to TRBJ2-7, with D possibly being TRBD1 (6 bases). There are 13 residues in the CDR3. The V end was cut by 9 bases, the J end by 4 bases, with 16 bases between. Per the germline V gene, CDR1 is LNHDA and CDR2 is SQIVND (reference sequence). The CDR3 protein is CASGSTGLYEQYF. The DNA of the CDR3 is TGTGCCAGCGGATCGACAGGCTTGTACGAGCAGTACTTC.

This chain uses TRBV7-6 with TRBJ2-1, with D possibly being TRBD1 (7 bases). The germline CDR1 and CDR2 sequences are SGHVS and FNYEAQ. The V and J ends lost 1 base and 4 bases respectively, with 20 bases between them. This CDR3 has 18 amino acids. In nucleotides, the CDR3 is TGTGCCAGCAGCTTAGTTGGAGGGGGCACCATACTTTACAATGAGCAGTTCTTC. This translates into CASSLVGGGTILYNEQFF.

J is TRBJ1-1 and V is TRBV7-3; no reliable D call. In germline, CDR1 is SGHTA, CDR2 FQGTGA. The V end was cut by 2 bases, the J end by 4 bases, with 11 bases between. The length of the CDR3 is 14 residues. The CDR3 spells CASSLSGVGTEAFF. CDR3 nucleotide sequence: TGTGCCAGCAGCTTATCCGGGGTAGGCACTGAAGCTTTCTTT.

The V and J genes are TRBV30 and TRBJ2-3, with TRBD2 matching over 7 bases. The V gene end was trimmed by 0 bases and the J gene end by 1 base; junction bases not matched to a gene: 4. The germline CDR1 and CDR2 sequences are GTSNPN and SVGIG (reference sequence). The CDR3 extends over 15 amino acids. Here the CDR3 reads CAWSVTSGGTDTQYF. In DNA, the CDR3 is TGTGCCTGGAGTGTTACCAGCGGGGGCACAGATACGCAGTATTTT.

The V call is TRBV10-1, the J call TRBJ2-2; 8 nucleotides agree with TRBD2. Germline CDR1 reads WNHNN; CDR2 reads SYGVQD (reference sequence). V shed 7 bases and J 4 bases; nucleotides not matched to a gene: 5. This CDR3 contains 14 residues. DNA of the CDR3: TGCGCCAGCACCGGGGGGGCCAGCACCGGGGAGCTGTTTTTT. Protein product: CASTGGASTGELFF.